This T cell receptor beta chain was found in a study of blood T cell repertoires in COVID-19. Looking at the study overall: Cohort 3 recovery required two negative PCRs, clearance, or symptom resolution. There were acute and convalescent COVID-19 samples, and they came from the United States, Italy and Spain.

Across 20 to 25 US areas, participants ranged in age from roughly 18 to 95 years. Using immunoSEQ multiplex PCR, the repertoire was profiled, and TCRdb retains in-frame clones only, with some absent. The sample includes 150,000 to 200,000 clones, about 88% seen only once; the top ten take 20% to 25%. V shed 4 bases, J shed 4 bases, and the junction held 13 bases outside the gene matches. The CDR3 consists of 16 residues. From germline, CDR1 is LNHDA and CDR2 SQIVND (reference sequence). The receptor's source is a woman aged 35 to 49 in a cohort exposed to, infected with or recovered from COVID-19 (not recorded which). Sequenced material: PBMCs or T cells enriched from blood (not recorded which). The rearrangement uses TRBV19 and TRBJ2-7; 7 bases are shared with TRBD2. The CDR3 reads CASSRHRDYKKYEQYF. Written as DNA, the CDR3 is TGTGCCAGTAGTAGGCACCGGGACTATAAGAAATACGAGCAGTACTTC.